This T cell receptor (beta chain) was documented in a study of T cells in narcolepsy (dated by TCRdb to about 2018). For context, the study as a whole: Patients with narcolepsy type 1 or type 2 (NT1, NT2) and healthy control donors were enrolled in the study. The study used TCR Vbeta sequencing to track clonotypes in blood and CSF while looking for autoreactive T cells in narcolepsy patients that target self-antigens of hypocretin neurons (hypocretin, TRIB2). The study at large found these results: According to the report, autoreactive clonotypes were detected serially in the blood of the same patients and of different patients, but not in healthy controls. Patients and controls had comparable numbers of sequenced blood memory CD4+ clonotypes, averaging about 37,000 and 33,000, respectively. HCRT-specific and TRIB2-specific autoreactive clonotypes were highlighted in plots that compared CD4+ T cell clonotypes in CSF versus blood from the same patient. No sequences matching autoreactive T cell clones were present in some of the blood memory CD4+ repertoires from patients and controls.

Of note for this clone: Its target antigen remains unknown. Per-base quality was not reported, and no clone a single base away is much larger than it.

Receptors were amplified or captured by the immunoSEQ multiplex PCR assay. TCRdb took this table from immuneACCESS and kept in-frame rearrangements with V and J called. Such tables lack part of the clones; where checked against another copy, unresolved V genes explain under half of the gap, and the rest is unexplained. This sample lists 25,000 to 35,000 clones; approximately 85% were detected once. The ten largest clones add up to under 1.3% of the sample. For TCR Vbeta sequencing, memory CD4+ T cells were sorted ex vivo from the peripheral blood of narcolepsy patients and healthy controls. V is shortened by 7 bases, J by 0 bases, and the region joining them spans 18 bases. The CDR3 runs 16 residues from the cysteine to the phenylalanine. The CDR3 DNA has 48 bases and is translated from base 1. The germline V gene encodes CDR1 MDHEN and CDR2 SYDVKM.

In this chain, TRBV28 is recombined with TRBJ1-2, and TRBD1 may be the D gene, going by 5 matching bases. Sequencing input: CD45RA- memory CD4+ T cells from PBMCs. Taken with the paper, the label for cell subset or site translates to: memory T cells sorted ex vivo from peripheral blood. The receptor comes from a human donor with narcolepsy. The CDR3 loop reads CASTPGGISANYGYTF. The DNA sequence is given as TGTGCCAGCACCCCCGGGGGGATTTCGGCTAACTATGGCTACACCTTC.